This T cell receptor (beta chain) is drawn from a study of T cell responses to AZD1222 COVID-19 vaccine. This clone was recorded only once. Antigen specificity is unknown. Sequenced by immunoSEQ multiplex PCR; TCRdb stores in-frame clones only, minus some. The table includes around 140,000 clones, 85% to 90% detected once. General study findings and limits: Just a handful of AZD1222 recipients tested seropositive at baseline. Donors skewed white British and female; clonal diversity was possibly underestimated. The study found vaccine-associated CD4 TCRs spanning spike, dominant at 160-218 and 743-854.

The V and J ends lost 10 bases and 2 bases, in that order; junction bases with no gene match: 8. The CDR3 length is 13 residues. Germline V gives CDR1 MNHEY, CDR2 SVGAGI. The rearrangement uses TRBV6-5 and TRBJ2-7, with 7 bases aligning to TRBD1. The sequence came from an adult who received the AZD1222 COVID-19 vaccine. The sequenced sample was peripheral blood, obtained 28 days after the second AZD1222 dose. The CDR3 nucleotides are TGTGCCACCCTGGCCGGGACAGCCTACGAGCAGTACTTC. Translated: CATLAGTAYEQYF.